Each of the 18 T cell receptor beta chains below was sequenced from the same sample in a study of patients and donors after allogeneic stem cell transplantation. Via MiXCR, TCRdb re-called the RT-PCR reads, giving one row per CDR3 protein. The table has about a million distinct CDR3 sequences, roughly 18% seen once. Sequencing input: blood, either unsorted or a sorted T cell fraction (not recorded which). These TCRs come from a human donor who was either an allogeneic HSCT recipient or a stem cell or donor lymphocyte infusion donor (not recorded which). It is not recorded whose cells these are; they may come from a transplant donor.

This clonotype came up a few times. This rearrangement joins TRBV5-1 to TRBJ2-6; 7 nucleotides agree with TRBD1. V dropped 0 bases and J dropped 2; count of bases not matched to a gene: 5. Germline-derived CDR1 and CDR2 are SGHRS and YFSETQ. The CDR3 spans 17 residues. The CDR3 spells CASSLATGAPGANVLTF. For the CDR3, the DNA is TGCGCCAGCAGCTTGGCAACAGGGGCCCCTGGGGCCAACGTCCTGACTTTC.

V gene TRBV5-1 combines with J gene TRBJ2-7, with 9 bases that match TRBD1. J lost 1 base, V lost 3 bases, and 11 bases had no gene match. The CDR3 runs 17 residues. The germline V gene encodes CDR1 SGHRS and CDR2 YFSETQ. CDR3 sequence (DNA): TGCGCCAGCAGCTGGGAGCGGGACAGGGCTACTTCCTACGAGCAGTACTTC. Translating gives CASSWERDRATSYEQYF.

This clonotype was observed a few times. The chain uses TRBV20-1 and TRBJ1-1, with TRBD1 identical over 8 bases. The CDR3 loop spans 15 amino acids. V shed 3 bases, J shed 1 base, and the junction held 7 bases outside the gene matches. Germline CDR1 reads DFQATT; CDR2 reads SNEGSKA (reference sequence). In DNA, the CDR3 is TGCAGTGCTAGTGTCTTGGACAGGGCGAACACTGAAGCTTTCTTT. Translation: CSASVLDRANTEAFF.

About this clonotype itself: The junction does not match germline at one end; this may be a read error. The rearrangement uses TRBV11-2 and TRBJ1-1, with TRBD1 matching over 9 bases. The CDR3 length is 13 residues. Per germline, CDR1 SGHAT and CDR2 FQNNGV. The CDR3 loop is CASSVDRGSEAFF. Written as DNA, the CDR3 is TGTGCCAGCAGCGTAGACAGGGGGTCTGAAGCTTTCTTT.

This clonotype was picked up a small number of times. This chain connects TRBV20-1 to TRBJ2-7, with TRBD2 matching 13 bases. The germline V gene has CDR1 DFQATT and CDR2 SNEGSKA (reference sequence). The CDR3 sequence is 15 residues long. V shed 0 bases, J shed 2 bases, and the junction held 1 base outside the gene matches. In DNA, the CDR3 is TGCAGTGCTAGAGACGGGACTAGCGGGGCCTACGAGCAGTACTTC. Translation: CSARDGTSGAYEQYF.

The J gene is TRBJ1-4, the V gene TRBV7-2; the D gene is possibly TRBD1 (6 bases). V was clipped by 4 bases and J by 16 bases, with 16 bases between them. The CDR3 has 12 residues. Germline assignment: CDR1 SGHTA and CDR2 FQGNSA. Here the CDR3 reads CASSSRSGAQFF. The CDR3 DNA reads TGTGCCAGCAGCTCGAGGTCGGGGGCGCAGTTTTTT.

This clonotype was picked up a small number of times. The V and J genes are TRBV12-3 or TRBV12-4 and TRBJ1-6; D call uncertain. The CDR3 has 13 amino acids. Trimming cost V 5 bases and J 7 bases, with 9 bases left between them. The CDR3 DNA follows: TGTGCCAGCAGTCCGTTAGGGAATTCACCCCTCCACTTT. Translated, it gives CASSPLGNSPLHF.

This clonotype has more than one count but fewer than ten. The chain is built from TRBV11-3 and TRBJ2-7; tentatively, D is TRBD2 (6 bases). CDR1 SGHNT and CDR2 YENEEA come from the germline V gene. CDR3 length: 15 residues. V shed 4 bases and J shed 6 bases, with 19 bases lying between them. In DNA, the CDR3 is TGTGCCAGCAGCTCCACCGGGAGAAAACTCCCCGAGCAGTACTTC. Translation: CASSSTGRKLPEQYF.

The rearrangement joins TRBV7-9 to TRBJ1-5; the D gene is possibly TRBD1 (5 bases). CDR1 SEHNR and CDR2 FQNEAQ come from the germline V gene (reference sequence). Trimming removed 4 bases from V and 3 bases from J, with 16 bases in between. The CDR3 contains 16 residues. In DNA, the CDR3 is TGTGCCAGCAGCTCGACGTCGACAGCCTCCAATCAGCCCCAGCATTTT. Translated, it gives CASSSTSTASNQPQHF.

This clonotype was seen only a few times. V is TRBV6-5 and J is TRBJ1-1; D is undetermined. Germline V gene data show CDR1 as MNHEY and CDR2 as SVGAGI. This CDR3 region has 14 residues. V dropped 2 bases and J dropped 4 bases, with 11 bases sitting between them. CDR3 in DNA: TGTGCCAGCAGTTACGGACTGGGGAGCACTGAAGCTTTCTTT. Encoded protein: CASSYGLGSTEAFF.

The rearrangement links TRBV15 to TRBJ2-2; 11 bases align to TRBD2. The J segment lost 2 bases and the V segment lost 7 bases, leaving 3 bases of the junction unmatched. The CDR3 is 15 residues long. The germline V gene encodes CDR1 LNHNV and CDR2 YYDKDF (reference sequence). The CDR3 DNA reads as TGTGCCACCACTCTAGCGGGGGGTAACACCGGGGAGCTGTTTTTT. Translation gives CATTLAGGNTGELFF.

The chain carries TRBV15 and TRBJ2-7; D call uncertain. Germline V gene data show CDR1 as LNHNV and CDR2 as YYDKDF (reference sequence). The CDR3 consists of 12 residues. The ends were cut back, 5 bases at V and 4 bases at J, with 9 bases in the middle. This CDR3 is CATSPGSYEQYF. The CDR3 bases are TGTGCCACCAGCCCTGGGTCTTACGAGCAGTACTTC.

This clonotype occurred a few times. This chain uses TRBV20-1 with TRBJ2-3, with TRBD2 matching over 13 bases. The trim removed 6 bases at V and 0 bases at J, leaving 15 bases unmatched. There are 19 residues in the CDR3. From germline, CDR1 is DFQATT and CDR2 SNEGSKA (reference sequence). CDR3 bases: TGCAGTGCCTTCTCCGGGGGACTAGCGGGGTCCCCTAGCACAGATACGCAGTATTTT. Protein: CSAFSGGLAGSPSTDTQYF.

This clonotype has only a few counts. This sequence joins TRBV2 and TRBJ1-1, with unresolved D. The CDR3 is made up of 12 amino acids. CDR1 is SNHLY and CDR2 is FYNNEI in the germline V gene. The ends were cut back, 7 bases at V and 5 bases at J, with 11 bases in the middle. CDR3 coding DNA: TGTGCCAGCATTGAGACAAGGACTGAAGCTTTCTTT. It specifies CASIETRTEAFF.

The gene calls are TRBV2 and TRBJ2-7; the D gene is possibly TRBD1 (6 bases). The V end lost 6 bases, the J end lost 2 bases, and 14 bases lay between the germline ends. Germline CDR1 reads SNHLY; CDR2 reads FYNNEI. This CDR3 has 14 amino acids. CDR3 region: CASSLQGPPYEQYF. In DNA, the CDR3 is TGTGCCAGCAGCTTACAGGGCCCACCCTACGAGCAGTACTTC. The entire variable domain, with the rest obtained from reference TRBV2 and TRBJ2-7, is as follows: EPEVTQTPSHQVTQMGQEVILRCVPISNHLYFYWYRQILGQKVEFLVSFYNNEISEKSEIFDDQFSVERPDGSNFTLKIRSTKLEDSAMYFCASSLQGPPYEQYFGPGTRLTVT.

A few counts support this clonotype. This chain connects TRBV15 to TRBJ2-1, with D possibly being TRBD1 (5 bases). The germline gives CDR1 LNHNV, CDR2 YYDKDF (reference sequence). This CDR3 is 14 amino acids long. V lost 6 bases to trimming and J lost 6 bases, with 15 bases between them. The CDR3 nucleotides are TGTGCCACCAGTACAGGAGAGGTGGGCAATGAGCAGTTCTTC. Amino acid sequence: CATSTGEVGNEQFF.

The V gene is TRBV13, the J gene TRBJ2-7; TRBD1 or TRBD2 may be the D gene (5 bases each). The germline V and J ends were trimmed by 6 bases and 0 bases, with 12 bases remaining between them. Looked up from germline, CDR1 is PRHDT and CDR2 is FYEKMQ (reference sequence). This CDR3 region has 14 residues. As DNA, the CDR3 is TGTGCCAGCAGAAACGCAGGGAGCTCCTACGAGCAGTACTTC. Translating gives CASRNAGSSYEQYF.

This rearrangement joins TRBV5-1 to TRBJ2-2; a possible D gene is TRBD2 (6 bases). This CDR3 has 16 residues. Deletions cut 4 bases from V and 4 bases from J, with 17 bases between. Germline CDR1 SGHRS, CDR2 YFSETQ. For the CDR3, the DNA is TGCGCCAGCAGCCCCCGGGACTCCCTCGGCACCGGGGAGCTGTTTTTT. As protein: CASSPRDSLGTGELFF.